The 27 T cell receptor beta chains reported below all come from one sample, sequenced in a study of human thymus T cells. The method was immunoSEQ multiplex PCR; TCRdb's version includes in-frame clones alone and lacks a portion of them. Found here are over 35,000 clones, over 85% of them singletons; the top ten hold about 0.12%. Sequenced sample: blood. The receptors come from a boy under three years old with a congenital heart defect but otherwise immunologically healthy.

CDR3 coding DNA: TGTGCCAGCAGCGTCCGCGGATGGGGGGGCTACACCTTC. It translates to CASSVRGWGGYTF. The chain employs TRBV7-2 and TRBJ1-2, with D perhaps matching TRBD1 (5 bases). The CDR3 runs 13 residues. Between the trimmed V and J ends, which lost 5 bases and 8 bases, there was a span of 15 bases. Per germline, CDR1 SGHTA and CDR2 FQGNSA.

The chain carries TRBV5-1 and TRBJ1-1; D is perhaps TRBD1 (6 bases). Germline CDR1 SGHRS, CDR2 YFSETQ. This CDR3 contains 15 residues. The V gene lost 4 bases and the J gene lost 1 base, with 14 bases spanning the gap. The CDR3 region has the DNA TGCGCCAGCAGCCAGGTCAGGGGAAAGAACACTGAAGCTTTCTTT. This translates into CASSQVRGKNTEAFF.

This chain connects TRBV7-2 to TRBJ2-2; no reliable D call. The CDR3 spans 15 residues. The germline gives CDR1 SGHTA, CDR2 FQGNSA. V was cut by 0 bases and J by 0 bases, with 5 bases left in between. This chain's CDR3 is CASSLASTNTGELFF. The CDR3, as DNA: TGTGCCAGCAGCTTAGCGTCCACGAACACCGGGGAGCTGTTTTTT.

About this clone itself: The same CDR3 also results from other DNA sequences found in this sample. The gene calls are TRBV7-2 and TRBJ2-2, with TRBD2 matching 11 bases. V shed 5 bases, J shed 4 bases, and the junction held 3 bases outside the gene matches. Per germline, CDR1 SGHTA and CDR2 FQGNSA. This CDR3 contains 15 residues. CDR3 in DNA: TGTGCCAGCAGCCGCGGACTAGCGGGCACCGGGGAGCTGTTTTTT. This translates into CASSRGLAGTGELFF.

This chain connects TRBV7-2 to TRBJ2-1, with 9 nucleotides matching TRBD2. The CDR3 consists of 15 residues. Germline V lookup: CDR1 SGHTA, CDR2 FQGNSA. V was pared by 2 bases and J by 5 bases, with 4 bases of the junction left unmatched. The CDR3 DNA sequence: TGTGCCAGCAGCTTATGGAGCGGGGGGAACAATGAGCAGTTCTTC. Its protein product is CASSLWSGGNNEQFF.

The rearrangement uses TRBV29-1 and TRBJ1-3; 7 bases align to TRBD1. V lost 7 bases, J lost 2 bases, and 5 bases stayed unmatched. The germline V gene encodes CDR1 SQVTM and CDR2 ANQGSEA. The CDR3 is made up of 13 amino acids. The CDR3 bases are TGCAGCGCCTCTGGGACAGCTGGAAACACCATATATTTT. It codes for CSASGTAGNTIYF.

The chain couples TRBV20-1 to TRBJ2-5; D may match TRBD1 or TRBD2 (5 bases each). The CDR3 spans 11 residues. Germline values: CDR1 DFQATT, CDR2 SNEGSKA (reference sequence). The V end was cut by 5 bases, the J end by 9 bases, with 13 bases between. The CDR3 here is CSALPGTAQYF. In DNA form, the CDR3 reads TGCAGTGCTTTACCCGGGACGGCCCAGTACTTC.

Only one count was recorded for this clone. The chain joins TRBV2 to TRBJ2-3; weak D call: TRBD1 (5 bases). There are 15 residues in the CDR3. CDR1 and CDR2 from the germline V gene are SNHLY and FYNNEI. V shed 1 base and J shed 0 bases, with 8 bases lying between them. CDR3: CASSEGGTSTDTQYF. The CDR3 DNA reads TGTGCCAGCAGTGAAGGGGGCACTAGCACAGATACGCAGTATTTT.

J is TRBJ2-1 and V is TRBV7-9; 12 nucleotides align to TRBD2. J gave up 5 bases and V 6 bases, and 5 bases lay outside the gene matches. The germline CDR1 and CDR2 sequences are SEHNR and FQNEAQ (reference sequence). The CDR3 has 15 residues. The CDR3 reads CASRELAGGHNEQFF. The DNA of the CDR3 is TGTGCCAGCAGAGAACTAGCGGGGGGACACAATGAGCAGTTCTTC.

V is TRBV19 and J is TRBJ2-1, with TRBD2 matching 13 bases. The CDR3 sequence is 16 residues long. V lost 6 bases, J lost 7 bases, and 9 bases stayed unmatched. Germline CDR1 is LNHDA and CDR2 is SQIVND (reference sequence). CDR3 in amino acids: CASSPTSGGARNEQFF. CDR3 DNA sequence: TGTGCCAGTAGCCCAACTAGCGGGGGGGCCCGGAATGAGCAGTTCTTC.

The V call is TRBV5-5, the J call TRBJ1-5; TRBD1 is a possible D gene (6 bases). There are 14 residues in the CDR3. Trimming cost V 4 bases and J 2 bases, with 10 bases left between them. CDR1 and CDR2 (germline): SGHKS, YYEKEE (reference sequence). The CDR3 protein is CASSQGPGNQPQHF. CDR3 DNA sequence: TGTGCCAGCAGCCAGGGGCCGGGCAATCAGCCCCAGCATTTT. The whole variable domain, filled in from reference TRBV5-5 and TRBJ1-5, reads DAGVTQSPTHLIKTRGQQVTLRCSPISGHKSVSWYQQVLGQGPQFIFQYYEKEERGRGNFPDRFSARQFPNYSSELNVNALLLGDSALYLCASSQGPGNQPQHFGDGTRLSIL.

The genes are TRBV7-3 and TRBJ2-3; D is ambiguous. The V and J ends lost 3 bases and 4 bases respectively, with 8 bases between them. The CDR3 consists of 13 residues. Per germline, CDR1 SGHTA and CDR2 FQGTGA. DNA for the CDR3: TGTGCCAGCAGCTTTTCCGAGGCAGATACGCAGTATTTT. Protein sequence: CASSFSEADTQYF.

The CDR3: CASSLLEGYTF. The CDR3 nucleotides read TGTGCCAGCAGCCTTCTGGAAGGCTACACCTTC. The chain joins TRBV5-6 to TRBJ1-2; D is uncertain. In germline, CDR1 is SGHDT, CDR2 YYEEEE. The ends were cut back, 4 bases at V and 8 bases at J, with 9 bases in the middle. There are 11 residues in the CDR3.

This chain joins TRBV2 and TRBJ2-2; D gene ambiguous. V lost 4 bases to trimming and J lost 5 bases, with 5 bases between them. Germline V gene sequence: CDR1 SNHLY, CDR2 FYNNEI. This CDR3 is 12 amino acids long. The CDR3 reads CASSGRTGELFF. In nucleotides, the CDR3 is TGTGCCAGCAGTGGACGAACCGGGGAGCTGTTTTTT.

The chain uses TRBV11-2 and TRBJ2-7, with a weak D call TRBD2 (6 bases). V dropped 3 bases and J dropped 7 bases, with 10 bases sitting between them. Germline V gene lookup returns CDR1 SGHAT and CDR2 FQNNGV. The CDR3 loop spans 12 amino acids. This chain's CDR3 is CASSFRAGEQYF. For the CDR3, the DNA is TGTGCCAGCAGCTTCAGGGCGGGGGAGCAGTACTTC. The full variable domain, in which reference TRBV11-2 and TRBJ2-7 provide the parts outside the CDR3, is EAGVAQSPRYKIIEKRQSVAFWCNPISGHATLYWYQQILGQGPKLLIQFQNNGVVDDSQLPKDRFSAERLKGVDSTLKIQPAKLEDSAVYLCASSFRAGEQYFGPGTRLTVT.

CDR3 coding DNA: TGTGCCAGCAGTCAGGGGAAGTTTAGAAACACCATATATTTT. Protein product: CASSQGKFRNTIYF. The chain links TRBV25-1 to TRBJ1-3; D might be TRBD1 (6 bases). Germline-derived CDR1 and CDR2 are MGHDK and SYGVNS. There are 14 residues in the CDR3. V lost 5 bases and J lost 5, with 13 bases in between.

This sequence joins TRBV11-1 and TRBJ2-7; D unresolved. The CDR3 runs 14 residues. CDR1 is SGHAT and CDR2 is FQDESV in the germline V gene (reference sequence). The germline V and J ends were trimmed by 5 bases and 3 bases, with 14 bases remaining between them. CDR3 residues: CASSRRSSLYEQYF. The DNA for the CDR3 is TGTGCCAGCAGCCGACGGTCGTCCCTCTACGAGCAGTACTTC.

This chain connects TRBV7-2 to TRBJ2-3, with 13 nucleotides matching TRBD2. The germline CDR1 and CDR2 sequences are SGHTA and FQGNSA. The trim removed 5 bases at V and 1 base at J, leaving 6 bases unmatched. CDR3 size: 17 residues. CDR3 DNA: TGTGCCAGCAGCCTCCGACTAGCGGGGGGCCGCACAGATACGCAGTATTTT. Protein sequence: CASSLRLAGGRTDTQYF.

CDR3 bases: TGTGCCAGCAGTTACGGGTCGAGGAAGCTGTTTTTT. This encodes CASSYGSRKLFF. The rearrangement links TRBV6-5 to TRBJ2-2; D remains ambiguous. The V end lost 2 bases, the J end lost 12 bases, and 10 bases lay between the germline ends. CDR1 MNHEY and CDR2 SVGAGI come from the germline V gene. The CDR3 is 12 amino acids.

The chain uses TRBV30 and TRBJ2-1, with TRBD2 identical over 15 bases. The J segment lost 4 bases and the V segment lost 3 bases, leaving 7 bases of the junction unmatched. Germline loops: CDR1 GTSNPN, CDR2 SVGIG (reference sequence). This CDR3 has 17 amino acids. In DNA, the CDR3 is TGTGCCTGGAGCGGGTTGGGGACTAGCGGGGGGTACAATGAGCAGTTCTTC. Translated, it gives CAWSGLGTSGGYNEQFF.

This clone appeared once. The CDR3 DNA reads TGCGCCAGCAGCGAGCGGGGGGGCCTGCACACAGATACGCAGTATTTT. Translated: CASSERGGLHTDTQYF. The chain employs TRBV4-1 and TRBJ2-3; 10 bases agree with TRBD2. The CDR3 is 16 residues long. J was trimmed by 2 bases and V by 5 bases; bases with no gene match: 7. Germline CDR1 and CDR2: MGHRA and YSYEKL.

The table lists this clone with a few counts. The rearrangement links TRBV11-2 to TRBJ2-7; D may be TRBD2 (5 bases). The germline V and J ends were trimmed by 0 bases and 4 bases, with 7 bases remaining between them. The V gene's germline CDR1 is SGHAT and CDR2 FQNNGV. The CDR3 is 13 residues long. The CDR3: CASSLERAYEQYF. CDR3 bases: TGTGCCAGCAGCTTAGAGAGGGCATACGAGCAGTACTTC.

This clone came up once. The chain combines TRBV30 with TRBJ2-4, with TRBD1 as a possible D gene (8 bases). The CDR3 is 14 residues long. CDR1 and CDR2 from the germline V gene are GTSNPN and SVGIG (reference sequence). Trimming took off 2 bases at V and 8 bases at J, with 16 bases between the two ends. The CDR3 nucleotides are TGTGCCTGGAGTTGGGGTACAGGGGGGGACATTCAGTACTTC. Protein sequence: CAWSWGTGGDIQYF.

V and J are TRBV4-3 and TRBJ1-6, with 8 bases lining up with TRBD1. The CDR3 totals 14 residues. Trimming at V came to 6 bases and at J to 8 bases, leaving 6 bases not matched to a gene. Germline V gene data show CDR1 as LGHNA and CDR2 as YSLEER. CDR3 in DNA: TGCGCCAGCAGACTGGACAGGGAGGATTCACCCCTCCACTTT. It translates to CASRLDREDSPLHF.

This clone was observed a handful of times. V gene TRBV5-6 combines with J gene TRBJ1-1; D is ambiguous. Trimming pared 1 base from V and 2 bases from J, leaving 0 bases between. The germline CDR1 and CDR2 sequences are SGHDT and YYEEEE. The CDR3 is 11 amino acids. CDR3 DNA sequence: TGTGCCAGCAGCTTGAACACTGAAGCTTTCTTT. It yields the protein CASSLNTEAFF.

The V and J genes are TRBV5-6 and TRBJ1-2; 7 nucleotides match TRBD1. The CDR3 has 13 amino acids. Trimming at V came to 4 bases and at J to 7 bases, leaving 7 bases not matched to a gene. CDR1 is SGHDT, CDR2 YYEEEE, per germline. The CDR3 loop is CASSPTGTGGYTF. The CDR3 DNA follows: TGTGCCAGCAGCCCGACAGGGACCGGTGGCTACACCTTC.

V and J are TRBV10-1 and TRBJ1-5, with D hard to call. V lost 2 bases, J lost 5 bases, and 10 bases lay in between. Germline CDR1 WNHNN, CDR2 SYGVQD (reference sequence). The CDR3 runs to 14 residues. The CDR3 protein is CASSEREAYQPQHF. For the CDR3, the DNA is TGCGCCAGCAGTGAGAGGGAGGCTTATCAGCCCCAGCATTTT.